The present entry profiles one T cell receptor beta chain with its context. This sample is part of a study of blood T cell repertoires in COVID-19. In the study overall: The origin of the acute and convalescent COVID-19 samples was the United States, Italy and Spain. PBMCs, B-cell-depleted T cells, or T cells were the source of the cDNA or gDNA that made up the material.

The study assigned cohorts using participant-reported clinical history. J gave up 4 bases and V 3 bases, and 12 bases lay outside the gene matches. This CDR3 contains 16 residues. The germline gives CDR1 SGHVS, CDR2 FQNEAQ. Only in-frame clones appear in the TCRdb table, and some are missing; sequencing was by immunoSEQ multiplex PCR. The repertoire consists of 310,000 or so clones, with 80% to 95% occurring once and the leading ten covering more than 0.95%. The receptor was derived from a woman in her 30s who had recovered from COVID-19. The chain uses TRBV7-8 and TRBJ2-7; 7 nucleotides agree with TRBD2. Sequences were obtained from PBMCs or T cells enriched from blood (not recorded which). The CDR3 is CASSFFKGGRDYEQYF. In DNA, the CDR3 is TGTGCCAGCAGCTTTTTCAAGGGCGGGAGAGATTACGAGCAGTACTTC.